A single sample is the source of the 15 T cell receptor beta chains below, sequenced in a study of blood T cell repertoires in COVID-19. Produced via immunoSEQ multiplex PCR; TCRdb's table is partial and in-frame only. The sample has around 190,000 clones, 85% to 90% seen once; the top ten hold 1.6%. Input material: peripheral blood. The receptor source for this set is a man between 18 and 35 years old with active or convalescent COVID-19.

CDR3 protein: CASSQITSGANVLTF. In DNA, the CDR3 is TGTGCCAGCAGCCAAATCACATCTGGGGCCAACGTCCTGACTTTC. The V and J genes are TRBV3-1 (or the pseudogene TRBV3-2) and TRBJ2-6; D is ambiguous. V was cut by 2 bases and J by 1 base, with 6 bases left in between. CDR3 length equals 15 residues. The germline V gene has CDR1 LGHDT and CDR2 YNNKEL (reference sequence).

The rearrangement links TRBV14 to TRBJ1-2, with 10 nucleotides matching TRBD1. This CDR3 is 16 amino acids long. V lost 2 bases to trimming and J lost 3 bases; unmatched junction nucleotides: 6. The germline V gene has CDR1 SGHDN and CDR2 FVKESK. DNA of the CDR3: TGTGCCAGCAGCCAATCCGGGACAGGGGCCTACTATGGCTACACCTTC. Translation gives CASSQSGTGAYYGYTF.

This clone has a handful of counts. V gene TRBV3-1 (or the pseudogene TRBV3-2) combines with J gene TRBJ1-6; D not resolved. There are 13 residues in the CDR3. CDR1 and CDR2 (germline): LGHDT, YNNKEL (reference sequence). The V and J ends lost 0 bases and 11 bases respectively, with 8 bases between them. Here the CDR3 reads CASSQDRGPPLHF. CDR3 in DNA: TGTGCCAGCAGCCAAGACAGAGGTCCACCCCTCCACTTT.

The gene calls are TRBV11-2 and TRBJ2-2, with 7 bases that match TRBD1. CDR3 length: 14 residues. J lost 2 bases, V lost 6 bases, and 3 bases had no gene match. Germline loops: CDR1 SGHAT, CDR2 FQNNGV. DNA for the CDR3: TGTGCCAGCAGGGCAGGGGGAAACACCGGGGAGCTGTTTTTT. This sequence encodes CASRAGGNTGELFF.

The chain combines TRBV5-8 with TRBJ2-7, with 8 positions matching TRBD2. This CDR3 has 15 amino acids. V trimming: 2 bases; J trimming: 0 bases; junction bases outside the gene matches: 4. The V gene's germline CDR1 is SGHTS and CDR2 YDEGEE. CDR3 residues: CASSFQAGASYEQYF. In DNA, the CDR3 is TGTGCCAGCAGCTTTCAAGCGGGAGCCTCCTACGAGCAGTACTTC.

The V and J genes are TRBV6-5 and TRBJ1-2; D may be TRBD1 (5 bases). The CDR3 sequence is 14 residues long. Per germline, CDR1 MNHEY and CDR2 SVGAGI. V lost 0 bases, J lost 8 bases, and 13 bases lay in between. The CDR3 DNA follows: TGTGCCAGCAGTTACTCGCGGGGACCGGGGGGCTACACCTTC. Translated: CASSYSRGPGGYTF.

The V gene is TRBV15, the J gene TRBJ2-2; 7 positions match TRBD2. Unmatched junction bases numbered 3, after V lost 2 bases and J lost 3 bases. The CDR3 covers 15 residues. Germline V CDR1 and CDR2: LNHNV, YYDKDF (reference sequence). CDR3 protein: CATSRHLADTGELFF. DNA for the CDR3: TGTGCCACCAGCAGACATCTAGCGGACACCGGGGAGCTGTTTTTT.

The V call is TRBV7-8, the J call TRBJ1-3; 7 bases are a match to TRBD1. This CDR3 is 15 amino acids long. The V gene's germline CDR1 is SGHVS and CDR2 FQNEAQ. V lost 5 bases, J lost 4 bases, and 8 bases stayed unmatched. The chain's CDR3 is CASSPTGVPGNTIYF. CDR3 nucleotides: TGTGCCAGCAGCCCAACAGGGGTGCCCGGAAACACCATATATTTT.

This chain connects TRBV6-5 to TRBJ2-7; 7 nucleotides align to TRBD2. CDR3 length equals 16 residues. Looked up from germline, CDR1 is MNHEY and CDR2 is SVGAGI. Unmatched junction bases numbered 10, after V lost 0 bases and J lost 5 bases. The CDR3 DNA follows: TGTGCCAGCAGTTACTCGAGCAGCGGGGCCCGGGACGAGCAGTACTTC. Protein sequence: CASSYSSSGARDEQYF.

The CDR3 nucleotides are TGCGCCAGCAGCTCAAACCAAGAGACCCAGTACTTC. Translation: CASSSNQETQYF. This sequence joins TRBV5-1 and TRBJ2-5; D uncertain. Looked up from germline, CDR1 is SGHRS and CDR2 is YFSETQ. Trimming removed 3 bases from V and 0 bases from J, with 3 bases in between. This CDR3 has 12 amino acids.

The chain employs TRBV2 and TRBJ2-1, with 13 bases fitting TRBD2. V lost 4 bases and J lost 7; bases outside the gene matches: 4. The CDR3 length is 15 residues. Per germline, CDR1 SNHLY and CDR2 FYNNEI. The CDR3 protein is CASSGTSGRVNEQFF. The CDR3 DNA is TGTGCCAGCAGTGGGACTAGCGGGAGAGTAAATGAGCAGTTCTTC.

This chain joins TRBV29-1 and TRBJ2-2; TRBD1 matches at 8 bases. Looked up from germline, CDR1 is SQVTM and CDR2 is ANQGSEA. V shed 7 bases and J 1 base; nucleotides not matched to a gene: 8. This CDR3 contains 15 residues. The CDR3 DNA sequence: TGCAGCGCGGGTCCAGGGGGCTTGAACACCGGGGAGCTGTTTTTT. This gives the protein CSAGPGGLNTGELFF.

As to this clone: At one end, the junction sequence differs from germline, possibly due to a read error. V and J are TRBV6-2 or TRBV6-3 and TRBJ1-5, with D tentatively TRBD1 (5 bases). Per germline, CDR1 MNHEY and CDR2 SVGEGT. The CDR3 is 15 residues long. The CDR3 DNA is TGTGCCAGCAGCTACTCCAGGGCCCTCAGGCAGCCCCAGCATTTT. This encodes CASSYSRALRQPQHF.

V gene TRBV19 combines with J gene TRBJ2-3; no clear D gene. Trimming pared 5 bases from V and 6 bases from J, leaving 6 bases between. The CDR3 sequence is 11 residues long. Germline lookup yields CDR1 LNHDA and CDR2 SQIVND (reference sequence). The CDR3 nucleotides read TGTGCCAGTAGTTCCCTGGATACGCAGTATTTT. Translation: CASSSLDTQYF.

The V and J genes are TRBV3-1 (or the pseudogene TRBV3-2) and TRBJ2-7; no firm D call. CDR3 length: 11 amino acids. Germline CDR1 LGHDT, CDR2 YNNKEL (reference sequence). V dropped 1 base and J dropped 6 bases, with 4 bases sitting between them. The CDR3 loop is CASSQGSEQYF. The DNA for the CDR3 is TGTGCCAGCAGCCAAGGGAGCGAGCAGTACTTC.